This T cell receptor beta chain was recorded in a study of CD8+CD57+ T cells in acquired aplastic anemia. Sequenced patients had shown CD8+CD57+ cell expansion by flow cytometry. This clonotype is a singleton in its sample. One end of the junction fails to match germline, which may point to a read error. This CDR3 is built from 13 residues. The germline V gene has CDR1 SGDLS and CDR2 YYNGEE. The use of genomic DNA as template underpinned the TCR beta VDJ and CDR3 profiling. TCRdb re-called the reads with MiXCR, one entry per CDR3 protein. The data contain fewer than 250,000 distinct CDR3 sequences, about 44% of them seen just once; the ten biggest clones take up 7.8%.

The J gene is TRBJ1-1, the V gene TRBV9, with D uncertain. What was sequenced was sorted CD4+, CD8+, or CD8+CD57+ T cells (not recorded which) from PBMCs. This TCR was recovered from a human donor with aplastic anemia. The CDR3 sequence is CASSVGMNAEAFF. The CDR3, as DNA: TGTGCCAGCAGCGTAGGCATGAACGCTGAGGCTTTCTTT.